The 27 T cell receptor beta chains reported below all come from one sample, sequenced in a study of somatic mutations in cytotoxic T cells in rheumatoid arthritis. Data came from immunoSEQ multiplex PCR; TCRdb stores just in-frame clones and leaves some out. The sample has tens of thousands of clones, more than 70% seen once; the top ten hold approximately 17%. The material sequenced was CD8+ T cells sorted from blood. The receptors were sampled from a woman aged 45-60 years in good health.

V and J are TRBV21-1 and TRBJ1-4; the D call of TRBD1 is as the table states it, not checked on the DNA. TRBV21-1 is termed a pseudogene. The CDR3 sequence is 18 residues long. CDR3 protein: CASSKVSPATGTNEKLFF. The CDR3 DNA reads TGTGCCAGCAGCAAAGTTTCCCCTGCGACAGGGACAAATGAAAAACTGTTTTTT.

V is TRBV4-3 and J is TRBJ1-2; the D gene is possibly TRBD1 (6 bases). The CDR3 has 16 residues. CDR1 is LGHNA, CDR2 YSLEER, per germline. Trimming shortened V by 4 bases and J by 2 bases, and 17 bases separated the two germline ends. Written as DNA, the CDR3 is TGCGCCAGCAGCCCGAGCATACAGGGTGGAAACTATGGCTACACCTTC. Residues: CASSPSIQGGNYGYTF.

This clone appeared a few times. The rearrangement uses TRBV29-1 and TRBJ2-7, with TRBD1 matching over 8 bases. After removal of 3 bases from V and 2 bases from J, the junction contained 9 bases not matched to a gene. This CDR3 spans 15 amino acids. CDR1 is SQVTM, CDR2 ANQGSEA, per germline. The CDR3 region has the DNA TGCAGCGTTGACTCAGGGGGCGCGGGGACCTACGAGCAGTACTTC. This gives the protein CSVDSGGAGTYEQYF.

The chain has TRBV19 and TRBJ1-4, with unresolved D. Per the germline V gene, CDR1 is LNHDA and CDR2 is SQIVND (reference sequence). V was trimmed by 11 bases and J by 2 bases, leaving 15 bases between them. The CDR3 length is 14 residues. CDR3 nucleotides: TGTGCCTGTAAACGGTCGGATACTAATGAAAAACTGTTTTTT. This encodes CACKRSDTNEKLFF.

The chain combines TRBV6-4 with TRBJ2-2, with a tentative D call TRBD2 (5 bases). The CDR3 extends over 13 amino acids. Germline V lookup: CDR1 MRHNA, CDR2 SNTAGT. The V end was cut by 4 bases, the J end by 5 bases, with 8 bases between. The DNA of the CDR3 is TGTGCCAGCAGTGTGGGAGATACCGGGGAGCTGTTTTTT. Amino acids: CASSVGDTGELFF.

The gene calls are TRBV4-3 and TRBJ1-4; TRBD1 is a possible D gene (5 bases). The length of the CDR3 is 17 residues. Germline values: CDR1 LGHNA, CDR2 YSLEER. Trimming cost V 4 bases and J 7 bases, with 22 bases left between them. The chain's CDR3 is CASSPNGAEGLGEKLFF. CDR3 coding DNA: TGCGCCAGCAGCCCGAACGGGGCGGAGGGGTTGGGTGAAAAACTGTTTTTT.

The chain links TRBV9 to TRBJ2-2; D possibly uses TRBD1 or TRBD2 (5 bases each). V lost 5 bases and J lost 4, with 15 bases in between. This CDR3 contains 15 residues. Looked up from germline, CDR1 is SGDLS and CDR2 is YYNGEE. The CDR3 DNA reads TGTGCCAGCAGTGGCGAGAGTGGGGGCACCGGGGAGCTGTTTTTT. It codes for CASSGESGGTGELFF.

J is TRBJ1-1 and V is TRBV27; 7 bases align to TRBD1. CDR3 length: 12 amino acids. In germline, CDR1 is MNHEY, CDR2 SMNVEV (reference sequence). V gave up 5 bases and J gave up 9 bases; unmatched junction bases: 6. CDR3 sequence reads: CASSPGQAQAFF. The CDR3 DNA is TGTGCCAGCAGTCCCGGACAGGCACAAGCTTTCTTT.

This clone was observed once. This chain uses TRBV2 with TRBJ2-7; D assignment may be TRBD1 or TRBD2 (5 bases each). This CDR3 is built from 14 residues. The V gene lost 3 bases and the J gene lost 3 bases, with 12 bases spanning the gap. In germline, CDR1 is SNHLY, CDR2 FYNNEI. For the CDR3, the DNA is TGTGCCAGCAGTGAGAAGGGGAGAGGCTACGAGCAGTACGTC. Encoded protein: CASSEKGRGYEQYV.

V is TRBV4-3 and J is TRBJ2-1; D possibly corresponds to TRBD2 (6 bases). V lost 0 bases and J 2 bases, leaving 11 bases between the germline ends. Germline V gene lookup returns CDR1 LGHNA and CDR2 YSLEER. The CDR3 has 16 residues. CDR3 nucleotides: TGCGCCAGCAGCCAAGAGGCGGGGTCCCCCTACAATGAGCAGTTCTTC. This sequence encodes CASSQEAGSPYNEQFF.

The chain joins TRBV9 to TRBJ2-3, with 7 bases that match TRBD2. The CDR3 length is 15 residues. V trimming: 1 base; J trimming: 2 bases; junction bases outside the gene matches: 4. CDR1 and CDR2 (germline): SGDLS, YYNGEE. CDR3 in amino acids: CASSVWDYLTDTQYF. CDR3 DNA: TGTGCCAGCAGCGTATGGGACTACCTCACAGATACGCAGTATTTT. Full variable domain (outside the CDR3, taken from reference TRBV9 and TRBJ2-3): DSGVTQTPKHLITATGQRVTLRCSPRSGDLSVYWYQQSLDQGLQFLIQYYNGEERAKGNILERFSAQQFPDLHSELNLSSLELGDSALYFCASSVWDYLTDTQYFGPGTRLTVL.

The V call is TRBV29-1, the J call TRBJ2-1; D not resolved. Between the trimmed V and J ends, which lost 2 bases and 0 bases, there was a span of 2 bases. The CDR3 has 12 residues. Germline assignment: CDR1 SQVTM and CDR2 ANQGSEA. CDR3 nucleotides: TGCAGCGTTGAACCCTCCTACAATGAGCAGTTCTTC. Translating gives CSVEPSYNEQFF.

This clone was counted once. The chain is built from TRBV7-9 and TRBJ1-1; TRBD1 aligns across 7 bases. Germline loops: CDR1 SEHNR, CDR2 FQNEAQ (reference sequence). CDR3 size: 12 residues. The J segment lost 7 bases and the V segment lost 5 bases, leaving 4 bases of the junction unmatched. The CDR3 reads CASSPTGSEAFF. CDR3 bases: TGTGCCAGCAGCCCGACAGGGAGTGAAGCTTTCTTT.

The chain combines TRBV5-8 with TRBJ2-7; D is perhaps TRBD1 or TRBD2 (5 bases each). The CDR3 length is 14 residues. The germline CDR1 and CDR2 sequences are SGHTS and YDEGEE. Between the trimmed V and J ends, which lost 6 bases and 2 bases, there was a span of 15 bases. The chain's CDR3 is CASTLGGLTYEQYF. The CDR3 DNA follows: TGTGCCAGCACCCTTGGGGGTCTAACCTACGAGCAGTACTTC.

The chain joins TRBV15 to TRBJ2-3; 9 positions agree with TRBD2. The germline CDR1 and CDR2 sequences are LNHNV and YYDKDF (reference sequence). This CDR3 is 16 amino acids long. The junction had 10 bases not matched to a gene; V was cut back by 3 bases and J by 6 bases. CDR3 amino acids: CATSSPGGGAADTQYF. The CDR3 nucleotides read TGTGCCACCAGCAGTCCGGGCGGGGGGGCCGCCGATACGCAGTATTTT.

This clone was found once. V usage is TRBV7-9 and J usage is TRBJ1-4, with D unclear. Germline CDR1 is SEHNR and CDR2 is FQNEAQ (reference sequence). V lost 0 bases and J 8 bases, leaving 10 bases between the germline ends. This CDR3 has 14 residues. CDR3 in amino acids: CASSLAKGREKLFF. For the CDR3, the DNA is TGTGCCAGCAGCTTAGCAAAGGGTCGAGAAAAACTGTTTTTT.

The chain employs TRBV5-1 and TRBJ2-2; TRBD2 might be the D (6 bases). Trimming removed 1 base at V and 5 bases at J, with 21 bases between. The CDR3 has 18 amino acids. CDR1 SGHRS and CDR2 YFSETQ come from the germline V gene. CDR3 residues: CASSLIGTFPLVTGELFF. CDR3 DNA sequence: TGCGCCAGCAGCTTGATCGGGACTTTTCCTCTCGTAACCGGGGAGCTGTTTTTT.

The gene calls are TRBV25-1 and TRBJ1-5; D possibly corresponds to TRBD1 (5 bases). The CDR3 contains 14 residues. Per germline, CDR1 MGHDK and CDR2 SYGVNS. Trimming left V 10 bases short and J 4 bases short, with 17 bases between. CDR3: CANEVGQNNQPQHF. CDR3 coding DNA: TGTGCCAACGAGGTGGGGCAGAATAATCAGCCCCAGCATTTT.

V usage is TRBV15 and J usage is TRBJ1-1, with a tentative D call TRBD1 (5 bases). This CDR3 is built from 15 residues. Germline loops: CDR1 LNHNV, CDR2 YYDKDF (reference sequence). The V end lost 5 bases, the J end lost 5 bases, and 18 bases lay between the germline ends. In DNA, the CDR3 is TGTGCCACCAGCCCCGAGTGGGGGGGGTGGACTGAAGCTTTCTTT. Translation: CATSPEWGGWTEAFF.

This clone was detected only once. The genes are TRBV12-5 and TRBJ2-2; the match to TRBD2 covers 10 bases. With V trimmed by 3 bases and J by 6 bases, 10 bases remained unmatched. From germline, CDR1 is LGHNT and CDR2 FRNRAP. This CDR3 is 17 amino acids long. The CDR3 coding sequence is TGTGCTAGTGGTTTCCCCCTAGCGGGGGTTTATTCCGGGGAGCTGTTTTTT. Its protein is CASGFPLAGVYSGELFF. Full variable domain (outside the CDR3, taken from reference TRBV12-5 and TRBJ2-2): DARVTQTPRHKVTEMGQEVTMRCQPILGHNTVFWYRQTMMQGLELLAYFRNRAPLDDSGMPKDRFSAEMPDATLATLKIQPSEPRDSAVYFCASGFPLAGVYSGELFFGEGSRLTVL.

The rearrangement joins TRBV6-5 to TRBJ2-1; no definite D call. The CDR3 consists of 14 residues. In germline, CDR1 is MNHEY, CDR2 SVGAGI. V was shortened by 5 bases and J by 0 bases, with 8 bases between the two germline ends. The CDR3 spells CASSNESSYNEQFF. In DNA, the CDR3 is TGTGCCAGCAGTAACGAGAGCTCCTACAATGAGCAGTTCTTC.

The rearrangement joins TRBV11-2 to TRBJ2-7, with D possibly TRBD1 on 5 matching bases. CDR1 and CDR2 from the germline V gene are SGHAT and FQNNGV. The CDR3 spans 14 residues. Trimming took off 1 base at V and 4 bases at J, with 11 bases between the two ends. The DNA of the CDR3 is TGTGCCAGCAGCTTAGGGGGCACGGGTTACGAGCAGTACGTC. Protein product: CASSLGGTGYEQYV.

The chain recombines TRBV2 with TRBJ2-1, with D tentatively TRBD1 or TRBD2 (5 bases each). Per the germline V gene, CDR1 is SNHLY and CDR2 is FYNNEI. CDR3 size: 16 residues. V was shortened by 6 bases and J by 0 bases, with 15 bases between the two germline ends. DNA of the CDR3: TGTGCCAGCAGGGGGGATAGAGCCGTCTCCTACAATGAGCAGTTCTTC. It is translated as CASRGDRAVSYNEQFF.

V usage is TRBV27 and J usage is TRBJ1-2; 10 bases line up with TRBD1. Germline loops: CDR1 MNHEY, CDR2 SMNVEV (reference sequence). CDR3 size: 12 residues. V trimming: 8 bases; J trimming: 6 bases; junction bases outside the gene matches: 3. The CDR3 sequence: CASRTGGNGYTF. CDR3 coding DNA: TGTGCCAGCCGGACAGGGGGTAATGGCTACACCTTC.

This clone was counted a single time. The V call is TRBV19, the J call TRBJ2-1; 11 nucleotides match TRBD2. This CDR3 comprises 13 residues. Per germline, CDR1 LNHDA and CDR2 SQIVND (reference sequence). Germline trimming cut 9 bases from V and 8 bases from J; bases unmatched to any gene: 6. This chain's CDR3 is CASLSGGGYEQFF. CDR3 in DNA: TGTGCCAGCCTTAGCGGGGGGGGCTATGAGCAGTTCTTC.

The chain recombines TRBV27 with TRBJ2-1, with TRBD2 matching 11 bases. Per germline, CDR1 MNHEY and CDR2 SMNVEV (reference sequence). The ends lost 2 bases at V and 6 bases at J; junction bases unmatched: 3. This CDR3 spans 15 amino acids. The CDR3 bases are TGTGCCAGCAGTTTAGGAACTAGCGGGGGCAATGAGCAGTTCTTC. Translating gives CASSLGTSGGNEQFF.

The rearrangement uses TRBV5-4 and TRBJ1-6, with 9 positions matching TRBD1. CDR3 length: 17 amino acids. Germline assignment: CDR1 SGHNT and CDR2 YYREEE (reference sequence). Trimming removed 4 bases from V and 0 bases from J; junction bases left unmatched: 5. The CDR3 is CASSQDRGGSYNSPLHF. The DNA of the CDR3 is TGTGCCAGCAGCCAGGACAGGGGAGGCTCCTATAATTCACCCCTCCACTTT.